These 14 T cell receptor beta chains originate from one sample sequenced in a study of T cells in Graves' hyperthyroidism and ophthalmopathy. Amplified TCR beta CDR3 regions derived from RNA transcripts. The HTBI set primed first-round TCR CDR3 RT-PCR. TCRdb reprocessed the multiplex PCR reads via MiXCR and lists one record per CDR3 protein. The table includes 95,000 to 100,000 distinct CDR3 sequences, around 50% detected once. Sequencing used blood. The source is a woman aged 40 to 49 with Graves' hyperthyroidism.

This clonotype was detected ten times or more. The V gene is TRBV10-3, the J gene TRBJ2-5; D gene ambiguous. The ends were cut back, 6 bases at V and 2 bases at J, with 10 bases in the middle. In germline, CDR1 is ENHRY, CDR2 SYGVKD. This CDR3 comprises 13 residues. The DNA for the CDR3 is TGTGCCATCAGGCAAAACGCTCAAGAGACCCAGTACTTC. The encoded protein is CAIRQNAQETQYF.

This clonotype was counted ten times or more. J is TRBJ2-7 and V is TRBV20-1; D remains ambiguous. V shed 0 bases and J shed 5 bases, with 14 bases lying between them. CDR1 and CDR2 (germline): DFQATT, SNEGSKA (reference sequence). CDR3 length equals 14 residues. The CDR3 nucleotides read TGCAGTGCTAGAGATGGTGGTAGGTGGGACGAGCAGTACTTC. Translation gives CSARDGGRWDEQYF.

This clonotype showed up just a few times. The chain employs TRBV7-2 and TRBJ2-3, with 14 bases aligning to TRBD2. The CDR3 loop spans 16 amino acids. V gave up 6 bases and J gave up 6 bases; unmatched junction bases: 8. The V gene's germline CDR1 is SGHTA and CDR2 FQGNSA. CDR3 residues: CASRSTSGREPDTQYF. The CDR3 DNA reads TGTGCCAGCAGGTCGACTAGCGGGAGGGAGCCGGATACGCAGTATTTT.

The chain combines TRBV27 with TRBJ1-2, with 9 bases that match TRBD1. V was pared by 5 bases and J by 8 bases, with 9 bases of the junction left unmatched. Germline CDR1 and CDR2: MNHEY and SMNVEV (reference sequence). This CDR3 comprises 14 residues. This CDR3 is CASSTRDRAGGYTF. DNA of the CDR3: TGTGCCAGCAGTACTCGGGACAGGGCTGGAGGCTACACCTTC.

The rearrangement joins TRBV4-1 to TRBJ2-7; TRBD1 aligns across 7 bases. This CDR3 has 17 amino acids. V shed 0 bases and J 3 bases; nucleotides not matched to a gene: 11. Germline values: CDR1 MGHRA, CDR2 YSYEKL. This CDR3 reads CASSQERQGTYGYEQYF. CDR3 bases: TGCGCCAGCAGCCAAGAGCGACAGGGCACCTATGGCTACGAGCAGTACTTC.

The chain is built from TRBV9 and TRBJ1-2; TRBD1 might be the D (6 bases). With 4 bases removed from V and 0 bases from J, the gap between germline ends came to 13 bases. Germline V gives CDR1 SGDLS, CDR2 YYNGEE. The CDR3 totals 15 residues. The CDR3 is CASSLGASANYGYTF. CDR3 DNA sequence: TGTGCCAGCAGCTTGGGGGCATCAGCTAACTATGGCTACACCTTC.

This clonotype was detected only once. V is TRBV7-8 and J is TRBJ2-2; D gene uncertain. With 1 base removed from V and 0 bases from J, the gap between germline ends came to 9 bases. The CDR3 consists of 16 residues. Germline values: CDR1 SGHVS, CDR2 FQNEAQ. The CDR3: CASSLGAAPNTGELFF. CDR3 sequence (DNA): TGTGCCAGCAGCTTAGGGGCGGCTCCGAACACCGGGGAGCTGTTTTTT.

This clonotype has a count of ten or more. The J gene is TRBJ2-2, the V gene TRBV9; D call uncertain. The germline CDR1 and CDR2 sequences are SGDLS and YYNGEE. The CDR3 has 13 amino acids. Trimming cost V 2 bases and J 4 bases, with 6 bases left between them. The DNA of the CDR3 is TGTGCCAGCAGCGTGAGCAGCACCGGGGAGCTGTTTTTT. Its translation: CASSVSSTGELFF.

For this clonotype: One end of the junction fails to match germline, which may point to a read error. The chain is built from TRBV9 and TRBJ2-5, with D unresolved. The CDR3 consists of 16 residues. Germline CDR1 SGDLS, CDR2 YYNGEE. CDR3 DNA: TGTGCCAGCAGCTTGCCCTACTACTTCGCCCAAGAGACCCAGCACTTC. Protein: CASSLPYYFAQETQHF.

Ten or more counts support this clonotype. The rearrangement joins TRBV29-1 to TRBJ2-2, with D perhaps matching TRBD1 (5 bases). Trimming left V 5 bases short and J 1 base short, with 11 bases between. In germline, CDR1 is SQVTM, CDR2 ANQGSEA. The CDR3 sequence is 14 residues long. The CDR3: CSVIPQGNTGELFF. Here the CDR3 DNA reads TGCAGCGTTATACCGCAGGGGAACACCGGGGAGCTGTTTTTT.

The chain combines TRBV20-1 with TRBJ2-2, with D possibly being TRBD1 (5 bases). V dropped 5 bases and J dropped 7 bases, with 8 bases sitting between them. CDR1 and CDR2 from the germline V gene are DFQATT and SNEGSKA (reference sequence). The CDR3 totals 11 residues. CDR3 amino acids: CSAERGGELFF. As DNA, the CDR3 is TGCAGTGCTGAAAGGGGCGGGGAGCTGTTTTTT.

This clonotype was seen repeatedly, ten times or more. The rearrangement uses TRBV5-1 and TRBJ2-7; 8 bases are shared with TRBD1. Trimming removed 2 bases from V and 7 bases from J; junction bases left unmatched: 5. Germline CDR1 SGHRS, CDR2 YFSETQ. This CDR3 is built from 13 residues. The CDR3, as DNA: TGCGCCAGCAGCTTCGACAGGGGTGGAGAGCAGTACTTC. Protein product: CASSFDRGGEQYF.

This clonotype was observed once. This chain links TRBV10-3 with TRBJ2-5; D may correspond to TRBD1 or TRBD2 (5 bases each). This CDR3 region has 13 residues. Germline CDR1 is ENHRY and CDR2 is SYGVKD. Trimming removed 4 bases from V and 6 bases from J, with 12 bases in between. This chain's CDR3 is CAISAGARKTQYF. The CDR3 DNA follows: TGTGCCATCAGTGCCGGGGCAAGGAAGACCCAGTACTTC.

The rearrangement links TRBV10-3 to TRBJ2-7, with 13 bases lining up with TRBD2. Germline CDR1 and CDR2: ENHRY and SYGVKD. Trimming removed 4 bases from V and 7 bases from J; junction bases left unmatched: 7. The CDR3 covers 15 residues. CDR3 amino acids: CAISGAGLAGSEQYF. CDR3 sequence (DNA): TGTGCCATCAGTGGAGCGGGACTAGCGGGATCTGAGCAGTACTTC.